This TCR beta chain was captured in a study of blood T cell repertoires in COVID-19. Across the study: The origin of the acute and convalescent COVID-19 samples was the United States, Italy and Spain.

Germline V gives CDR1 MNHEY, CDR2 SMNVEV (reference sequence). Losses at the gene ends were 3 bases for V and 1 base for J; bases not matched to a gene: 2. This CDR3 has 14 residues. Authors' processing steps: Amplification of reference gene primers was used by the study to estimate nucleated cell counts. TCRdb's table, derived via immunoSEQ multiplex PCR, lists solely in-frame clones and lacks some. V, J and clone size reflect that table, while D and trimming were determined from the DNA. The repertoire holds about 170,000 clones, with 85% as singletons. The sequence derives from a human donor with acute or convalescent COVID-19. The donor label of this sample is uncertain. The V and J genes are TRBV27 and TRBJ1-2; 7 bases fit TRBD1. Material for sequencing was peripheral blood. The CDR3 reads CASSFRGVNYGYTF. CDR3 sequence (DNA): TGTGCCAGCAGTTTCAGGGGGGTTAACTATGGCTACACCTTC.